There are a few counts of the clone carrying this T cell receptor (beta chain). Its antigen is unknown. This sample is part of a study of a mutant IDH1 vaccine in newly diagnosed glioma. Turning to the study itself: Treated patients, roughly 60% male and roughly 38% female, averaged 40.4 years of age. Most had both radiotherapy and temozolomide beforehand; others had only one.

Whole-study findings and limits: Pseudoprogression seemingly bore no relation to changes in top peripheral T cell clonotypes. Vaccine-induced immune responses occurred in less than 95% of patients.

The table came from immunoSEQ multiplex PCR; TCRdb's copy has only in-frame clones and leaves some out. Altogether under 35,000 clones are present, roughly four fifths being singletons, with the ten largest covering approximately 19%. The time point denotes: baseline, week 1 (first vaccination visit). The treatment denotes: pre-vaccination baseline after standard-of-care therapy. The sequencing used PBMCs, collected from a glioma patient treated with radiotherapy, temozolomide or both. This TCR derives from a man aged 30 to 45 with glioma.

The CDR3 DNA reads TGTGCCAGCGGTACTAGCGGGGGGGAGTTAGATACGCAGTATTTT. Its translation is CASGTSGGELDTQYF. The rearrangement links TRBV2 to TRBJ2-3; TRBD2 matches at 13 bases. The CDR3 is 15 residues long. Germline CDR1 SNHLY, CDR2 FYNNEI. J lost 5 bases, V lost 8 bases, and 7 bases had no gene match. The full variable domain, rest sourced from reference TRBV2 and TRBJ2-3, is EPEVTQTPSHQVTQMGQEVILRCVPISNHLYFYWYRQILGQKVEFLVSFYNNEISEKSEIFDDQFSVERPDGSNFTLKIRSTKLEDSAMYFCASGTSGGELDTQYFGPGTRLTVL.